The rows below give T cell receptor beta chains drawn from one sample of a study of blood T cell repertoires in COVID-19. Assay used: immunoSEQ multiplex PCR; TCRdb lists only in-frame clones, some missing. The sample carries 200,000 or so clones, 65% to 85% recorded once. Sequencing input: peripheral blood. These TCRs come from a woman in her 30s with acute or convalescent COVID-19. Each CDR3 is given without its conserved first and last residue.

TRBV5-5	TRBJ1-1	ASSLLGGGTEAF
TRBV18	TRBJ1-5	ASSPGLRTVYSNQPQH
TRBV6-2/TRBV6-3	TRBJ1-1	ASSPVGHINTEAF
TRBV5-1	TRBJ2-7	ASSPTGTTAYEQY
TRBV5-4	TRBJ2-7	ASSHTGDYEQY
TRBV30	TRBJ1-2	AWGGPWAITYGYT
TRBV11-2	TRBJ2-2	ASSLVPAGRTGELF
TRBV4-2	TRBJ1-4	ASSQGRVKEKLF
TRBV5-6	TRBJ1-5	ASSSRAGNQPQH
TRBV30	TRBJ1-1	AWNVERDTEAF
TRBV9	TRBJ1-2	ASSVDPANYGYT
TRBV28	TRBJ2-6	ASSWDNSGANVLT
TRBV7-2	TRBJ2-4	ASSLDYGGSNIQY
TRBV7-2	TRBJ1-5	ASNREFSNQPQH
TRBV12-3/TRBV12-4	TRBJ2-7	ASSLGQEQY
TRBV28	TRBJ1-2	ASSSDRVRGYT
TRBV30	TRBJ1-5	AWSEWRQLNPAQH
TRBV11-3	TRBJ1-1	ASSFRQNTEAF
TRBV14	TRBJ2-7	ASSQVHDRPNEQY
TRBV9	TRBJ1-5	ASSVGRASNQPQH
TRBV18	TRBJ1-6	ASSPQRDSPLH
TRBV2	TRBJ1-2	AVLLDREVHGYT
TRBV7-3	TRBJ2-7	ASSLGQGGEQY
TRBV18	TRBJ2-7	ASSPTVNYEQY
TRBV19	TRBJ1-4	ASSAGINEKLF
TRBV4-1	TRBJ1-2	ASSPLPGQINYGYT
TRBV6-5	TRBJ2-7	ASSPTWDSLKN
TRBV5-8	TRBJ1-5	ASSLGTVRGQPQH
TRBV7-8	TRBJ2-7	ASSLAGGPNEQY